One and the same sample provided the 8 T cell receptor beta chains below, sequenced in a study of technical replicates of blood from four donors. Measured with immunoSEQ multiplex PCR; TCRdb has only the in-frame clones, and not every one. Of fewer than 100,000 clones listed, almost 96% are singletons. The sequenced material came from T cells isolated from PBMCs. The receptors come from a human donor in good health.

J is TRBJ1-4 and V is TRBV6-1; D might be TRBD1 (6 bases). Trimming took 6 bases from V and 7 from J, leaving 18 bases between them. Germline lookup yields CDR1 MNHNS and CDR2 SASEGT. The CDR3 totals 15 residues. CDR3 bases: TGTGCCAGCAGCGGGACAATTAGCCGAGGTGAAAAACTGTTTTTT. This sequence encodes CASSGTISRGEKLFF.

The chain uses TRBV28 and TRBJ2-7; TRBD2 is a possible D gene (7 bases). The CDR3 consists of 14 residues. In germline, CDR1 is MDHEN, CDR2 SYDVKM. Deletions cut 6 bases from V and 6 bases from J, with 18 bases between. CDR3 in DNA: TGTGCCAGCAGGAGGGGGGGGGTCGTAGGCGAGCAGTACTTC. Amino acids: CASRRGGVVGEQYF.

The chain joins TRBV29-1 to TRBJ1-1; 12 nucleotides agree with TRBD1. CDR3 length: 16 residues. J was trimmed by 3 bases and V by 3 bases; bases with no gene match: 8. From germline, CDR1 is SQVTM and CDR2 ANQGSEA. The CDR3 protein is CSVDPGQGAFHTEAFF. The CDR3 DNA follows: TGCAGCGTTGATCCGGGACAGGGGGCCTTTCACACTGAAGCTTTCTTT.

To note about this clone: One end of the junction fails to match germline, which may point to a read error. The rearrangement joins TRBV7-7 to TRBJ2-1; 11 bases fit TRBD2. The length of the CDR3 is 15 residues. Per germline, CDR1 SSHAT and CDR2 FNYEAQ (reference sequence). The CDR3 here is CASSATSGTYNEQFF. CDR3 bases: TGTGCTAGCAGCGCGACTAGCGGGACGTACAATGAGCAGTTCTTC.

The genes are TRBV18 and TRBJ2-2, with TRBD1 matching over 10 bases. This CDR3 has 17 residues. J gave up 5 bases and V 0 bases, and 6 bases lay outside the gene matches. Germline loops: CDR1 KGHSH, CDR2 LQKENI. The chain's CDR3 is CASSPPSGTGVTGELFF. As DNA, the CDR3 is TGTGCCAGCTCACCACCCTCCGGGACAGGGGTGACCGGGGAGCTGTTTTTT. Full variable domain (remainder filled in from reference TRBV18 and TRBJ2-2): NAGVMQNPRHLVRRRGQEARLRCSPMKGHSHVYWYRQLPEEGLKFMVYLQKENIIDESGMPKERFSAEFPKEGPSILRIQQVVRGDSAAYFCASSPPSGTGVTGELFFGEGSRLTVL.

This chain connects TRBV29-1 to TRBJ2-5, with D tentatively TRBD1 (5 bases). CDR1 is SQVTM, CDR2 ANQGSEA, per germline. Trimming shortened V by 7 bases and J by 5 bases, and 14 bases separated the two germline ends. The CDR3 has 12 residues. This chain's CDR3 is CSGAGFEETQYF. CDR3 in DNA: TGCAGCGGGGCAGGGTTTGAGGAGACCCAGTACTTC.

The V gene is TRBV2, the J gene TRBJ2-4; 7 nucleotides match TRBD1. The CDR3 is made up of 15 amino acids. Germline assignment: CDR1 SNHLY and CDR2 FYNNEI. The V segment lost 5 bases and the J segment 3 bases; nucleotides outside the gene matches: 7. CDR3 coding DNA: TGTGCCAGCAGTAATAAGGGGGCGGGCAAAAACATTCAGTACTTC. The encoded protein is CASSNKGAGKNIQYF.

The chain uses TRBV28 and TRBJ2-1; D may be TRBD2 (6 bases). The CDR3 contains 16 residues. V was trimmed by 6 bases and J by 2 bases, leaving 17 bases between them. The germline V gene encodes CDR1 MDHEN and CDR2 SYDVKM. The CDR3 spells CASSSPGVSTYNEQFF. The CDR3 DNA is TGTGCCAGCAGCTCCCCGGGGGTCAGCACCTACAATGAGCAGTTCTTC.